This T cell receptor beta chain was obtained from a study of T cell responses to AZD1222 COVID-19 vaccine. This table comes from immunoSEQ multiplex PCR, and its TCRdb copy is limited to in-frame clones, with some not included. The repertoire holds roughly 180,000 clones, with approximately 95% as singletons. Concerning this clone itself: The target antigen is unknown.

Study-wide points: Donors were chiefly white British, with a greater number of females, and clonal diversity was perhaps underestimated. In all cases, repertoires were sampled only after the peak T cell response.

Sequenced here: peripheral blood, sampled 28 days after the second dose of the MenACWY control vaccine. This TCR was recovered from an adult who received the MenACWY meningococcal vaccine as a control.

CDR3 DNA sequence: TGTGCCAGCATTCACCTTAATAGCAATCAGCCCCAGCATTTT. It encodes CASIHLNSNQPQHF. The chain links TRBV6-5 to TRBJ1-5, with D unclear. Germline values: CDR1 MNHEY, CDR2 SVGAGI. Trimming removed 7 bases at V and 0 bases at J, with 10 bases between. The CDR3 has 14 residues.